The 11 T cell receptor beta chains in this list originate from one sample, sequenced in a study of blood T cell repertoires in COVID-19. Assay used: immunoSEQ multiplex PCR; TCRdb lists only in-frame clones, some missing. The sample holds over 250,000 clones, around 90% seen once. Sample: PBMCs or T cells enriched from blood (not recorded which). These receptors came from a woman aged 18-30 years who had recovered from COVID-19.

CDR3 amino acids: CASSPLPPGGGPEQYF. In DNA form, the CDR3 reads TGTGCCAGCTCACCCCTTCCGCCGGGAGGGGGCCCCGAGCAGTACTTC. The chain uses TRBV18 and TRBJ2-7; D might be TRBD2 (8 bases). CDR1 and CDR2 (germline): KGHSH, LQKENI. The CDR3 contains 16 residues. V lost 3 bases and J 6 bases, leaving 21 bases between the germline ends.

This clone was counted a single time. The chain couples TRBV28 to TRBJ1-5; D possibly corresponds to TRBD1 (6 bases). The CDR3 length is 16 residues. V lost 5 bases and J 11 bases, leaving 25 bases between the germline ends. CDR1 and CDR2 (germline): MDHEN, SYDVKM. The chain's CDR3 is CASSQNGGAVPLSQHF. The CDR3 region has the DNA TGTGCCAGCAGTCAGAACGGGGGGGCAGTCCCCCTTTCCCAGCATTTT.

The V gene is TRBV7-6, the J gene TRBJ1-5; the D gene is possibly TRBD1 (6 bases). CDR1 is SGHVS, CDR2 FNYEAQ, per germline. CDR3 size: 13 residues. V dropped 5 bases and J dropped 7 bases, with 12 bases sitting between them. CDR3 protein: CASSPDGQQPQHF. The CDR3 region has the DNA TGTGCCAGCAGCCCCGATGGACAGCAGCCCCAGCATTTT.

This chain links TRBV19 with TRBJ1-6; 10 bases are shared with TRBD1. Germline-derived CDR1 and CDR2 are LNHDA and SQIVND (reference sequence). The CDR3 sequence is 16 residues long. V dropped 6 bases and J dropped 9; count of bases not matched to a gene: 11. The CDR3 loop reads CASSPRGDRGTSPLHF. The CDR3 nucleotides are TGTGCCAGTAGCCCGAGAGGGGACAGGGGTACTTCACCCCTCCACTTT.

The chain links TRBV18 to TRBJ2-7, with 11 bases matching TRBD2. The CDR3 is 16 residues long. The germline V gene encodes CDR1 KGHSH and CDR2 LQKENI. After removal of 1 base from V and 4 bases from J, the junction contained 6 bases not matched to a gene. The CDR3 coding sequence is TGTGCCAGCTCACCACGGGTCGGGACTAGCGGTTACGAGCAGTACTTC. Amino acids: CASSPRVGTSGYEQYF.

The genes are TRBV24-1 and TRBJ2-3, with 12 nucleotides matching TRBD2. The trim removed 2 bases at V and 1 base at J, leaving 3 bases unmatched. The CDR3 loop spans 17 amino acids. Germline-derived CDR1 and CDR2 are KGHDR and SFDVKD. The CDR3 DNA reads TGTGCCACCAGTGATTCAAGACTAGCGGGGGGCACAGATACGCAGTATTTT. Residues: CATSDSRLAGGTDTQYF.

CDR3 residues: CASSSYGETDTQYF. DNA for the CDR3: TGTGCCAGCAGCTCCTACGGGGAGACAGATACGCAGTATTTT. The chain uses TRBV5-5 and TRBJ2-3; D may be TRBD2 (5 bases). Germline V lookup: CDR1 SGHKS, CDR2 YYEKEE (reference sequence). V shed 3 bases and J shed 3 bases, with 11 bases lying between them. There are 14 residues in the CDR3.

The chain has TRBV15 and TRBJ1-3; TRBD1 agrees at 7 bases. Germline CDR1 is LNHNV and CDR2 is YYDKDF (reference sequence). Trimming cost V 0 bases and J 3 bases; bases outside gene matches: 5. This CDR3 has 16 residues. This chain's CDR3 is CATSRERNRGGNTIYF. Written as DNA, the CDR3 is TGTGCCACCAGCAGAGAACGGAACAGGGGTGGAAACACCATATATTTT. The full variable domain, completed using reference TRBV15 and TRBJ1-3, is DAMVIQNPRYQVTQFGKPVTLSCSQTLNHNVMYWYQQKSSQAPKLLFHYYDKDFNNEADTPDNFQSRRPNTSFCFLDIRSPGLGDTAMYLCATSRERNRGGNTIYFGEGSWLTVV.

DNA of the CDR3: TGTGCCAGCAGCTCGCAAGAGACCCAGTACTTC. Amino acids: CASSSQETQYF. The chain carries TRBV7-2 and TRBJ2-5; no clear D. Germline V gene data show CDR1 as SGHTA and CDR2 as FQGNSA. Trimming removed 4 bases from V and 2 bases from J, with 2 bases in between. The CDR3 contains 11 residues. Full variable domain (missing parts from reference TRBV7-2 and TRBJ2-5): GAGVSQSPSNKVTEKGKDVELRCDPISGHTALYWYRQSLGQGLEFLIYFQGNSAPDKSGLPSDRFSAERTGGSVSTLTIQRTQQEDSAVYLCASSSQETQYFGPGTRLLVL.

V gene TRBV2 combines with J gene TRBJ1-2, with TRBD1 matching 8 bases. This CDR3 is 13 amino acids long. The V gene's germline CDR1 is SNHLY and CDR2 FYNNEI. The V and J ends lost 8 bases and 8 bases, in that order; junction bases with no gene match: 10. CDR3: CASVVQGGRGYTF. The CDR3 DNA reads TGTGCCAGCGTTGTACAGGGGGGAAGAGGCTACACCTTC.

The V and J genes are TRBV6-2 or TRBV6-3 and TRBJ1-5; D is perhaps TRBD1 (6 bases). CDR1 and CDR2 from the germline V gene are MNHEY and SVGEGT. The CDR3 is 19 residues long. The V end lost 2 bases, the J end lost 2 bases, and 22 bases lay between the germline ends. This CDR3 is CASSYRLLYAGVGNQPQHF. The CDR3 DNA sequence: TGTGCCAGCAGTTACCGTCTTTTATACGCAGGGGTAGGCAATCAGCCCCAGCATTTT.